This TCR beta chain comes out of a study of blood T cell repertoires in COVID-19. Across the whole study: T cells, B-cell-depleted T cells, or PBMCs provided the cDNA or gDNA that served as material.

The assay was immunoSEQ multiplex PCR, and TCRdb's table has in-frame clones only and misses some. This sample yields tens of thousands of clones, of which 85% to 90% are seen a single time; over 10% belongs to the top ten. V was pared by 1 base and J by 7 bases, with 8 bases of the junction left unmatched. The length of the CDR3 is 15 residues. The germline CDR1 and CDR2 sequences are LGHDT and YNNKEL (reference sequence). Sequences were obtained from peripheral blood. The receptor's source is a man older than 75 with acute or convalescent COVID-19. The V and J genes are TRBV3-1 (or the pseudogene TRBV3-2) and TRBJ2-7, with 9 nucleotides matching TRBD1. CDR3: CASSQVQQGAWEQYF. In DNA form, the CDR3 reads TGTGCCAGCAGCCAAGTTCAACAGGGGGCTTGGGAGCAGTACTTC.